Listed here are 9 T cell receptor beta chains from one sample, sequenced in a study of blood T cell repertoires in COVID-19. Assay used: immunoSEQ multiplex PCR; TCRdb lists only in-frame clones, some missing. Among around 150,000 clones listed, 84% were seen once. Specimen: peripheral blood. All receptors come from a human donor in a cohort sampled during active COVID-19.

The J gene is TRBJ1-1, the V gene TRBV6-5, with D possibly being TRBD1 (5 bases). Trimming removed 8 bases from V and 6 bases from J, with 16 bases in between. The CDR3 spans 13 residues. Per the germline V gene, CDR1 is MNHEY and CDR2 is SVGAGI. CDR3 sequence reads: CASSNGGLAEAFF. In DNA form, the CDR3 reads TGTGCCAGCTCAAATGGGGGGTTGGCTGAAGCTTTCTTT.

V and J are TRBV3-1 (or the pseudogene TRBV3-2) and TRBJ1-5; TRBD1 might be the D (5 bases). V was pared by 1 base and J by 4 bases, with 8 bases between. The V gene's germline CDR1 is LGHDT and CDR2 YNNKEL (reference sequence). This CDR3 comprises 14 residues. This CDR3 is CASSQAGLNQPQHF. Written as DNA, the CDR3 is TGTGCCAGCAGCCAAGCGGGACTTAATCAGCCCCAGCATTTT.

This clone was counted only a few times. The CDR3 loop is CASSQDSETGVGSPLHF. The CDR3 nucleotides read TGCGCCAGCAGCCAAGATAGCGAGACAGGGGTAGGTTCACCCCTCCACTTT. The chain carries TRBV4-1 and TRBJ1-6; 8 bases fit TRBD1. Germline values: CDR1 MGHRA, CDR2 YSYEKL. The CDR3 totals 17 residues. V was pared by 0 bases and J by 9 bases, with 10 bases of the junction left unmatched.

The chain carries TRBV28 and TRBJ1-5; 7 nucleotides agree with TRBD1. Losses at the gene ends were 7 bases for V and 2 bases for J; bases not matched to a gene: 5. Germline CDR1 MDHEN, CDR2 SYDVKM. The CDR3 is 14 residues long. As DNA, the CDR3 is TGTGCCAGCAATGACAGGGTGGGCAATCAGCCCCAGCATTTT. Protein: CASNDRVGNQPQHF.

The chain uses TRBV28 and TRBJ2-5, with a weak D call TRBD2 (5 bases). The CDR3 has 16 amino acids. Germline V gives CDR1 MDHEN, CDR2 SYDVKM. V was trimmed by 7 bases and J by 5 bases, leaving 23 bases between them. The CDR3 sequence: CASKHRQSNRGETQYF. In nucleotides, the CDR3 is TGTGCCAGCAAACACCGCCAATCGAATCGCGGGGAGACCCAGTACTTC.

The chain carries TRBV6-6 and TRBJ2-5; TRBD2 agrees at 8 bases. V lost 5 bases, J lost 5 bases, and 10 bases stayed unmatched. The CDR3 has 15 amino acids. The germline V gene encodes CDR1 MNHNY and CDR2 SVGAGI (reference sequence). CDR3 residues: CASSPNGGAGETQYF. Written as DNA, the CDR3 is TGTGCCAGCAGTCCCAACGGGGGGGCCGGGGAGACCCAGTACTTC.

The chain recombines TRBV3-1 (or the pseudogene TRBV3-2) with TRBJ1-6, with 11 bases lining up with TRBD1. The CDR3 contains 18 residues. The V gene end was trimmed by 1 base and the J gene end by 8 bases; junction bases not matched to a gene: 10. The germline CDR1 and CDR2 sequences are LGHDT and YNNKEL (reference sequence). This CDR3 reads CASSQALTGTGGYSPLHF. DNA of the CDR3: TGTGCCAGCAGCCAAGCCTTAACCGGGACAGGGGGTTATTCACCCCTCCACTTT.

The V call is TRBV3-1 (or the pseudogene TRBV3-2), the J call TRBJ2-1, with 8 nucleotides matching TRBD1. The V segment lost 4 bases and the J segment 1 base; nucleotides outside the gene matches: 9. Per germline, CDR1 LGHDT and CDR2 YNNKEL (reference sequence). The CDR3 loop spans 17 amino acids. The CDR3 here is CASSPKTGAISYNEQFF. The CDR3 DNA reads TGTGCCAGCAGCCCTAAGACAGGGGCCATTTCCTACAATGAGCAGTTCTTC.

V gene TRBV11-2 combines with J gene TRBJ2-1; 7 nucleotides agree with TRBD1. With V trimmed by 5 bases and J by 9 bases, 13 bases remained unmatched. Germline V gene sequence: CDR1 SGHAT, CDR2 FQNNGV. This CDR3 has 15 amino acids. The CDR3 sequence: CASSPADRVFGEQFF. The DNA of the CDR3 is TGTGCCAGCAGCCCCGCCGACAGGGTGTTTGGTGAGCAGTTCTTC.